This T cell receptor beta chain stems from a study of CD4 T cells in relation to SARS-CoV-2 and coronaviruses. Findings and caveats of the study: SARS-CoV-2-driven expansion was significantly weaker in crossreactive than monoreactive clones. No crossreactivity against non-spike viral proteins was tested here.

The assay was immunoSEQ multiplex PCR, and TCRdb's table has in-frame clones only and misses some. Of approximately 27,000 clones in the sample, 60% to 75% were seen once. Unexposed donor CD4+ T cells date from about 2010-2019, before the COVID-19 pandemic. After ten to eleven days of culture, CD4+ T cells were isolated. CDR3 size: 14 residues. From germline, CDR1 is SGHTA and CDR2 FQGNSA. Between the trimmed V and J ends, which lost 1 base and 7 bases, there was a span of 11 bases. Note on this clone: What it binds is unknown.

This clonotype originated in a human donor in good health. The specimen sequenced was CD4+ T cells from PBMCs, cultured in vitro. The chain combines TRBV7-2 with TRBJ1-5; possibly TRBD1 for D (6 bases). CDR3 nucleotides: TGTGCCAGCAGCTTAGAAAGGCAGGGGCAGCCCCAGCATTTT. Translated: CASSLERQGQPQHF.